Listed below are T cell receptor beta chains from one sample, sequenced in a study of brain T cells in children with intractable seizures. Sequencing was performed with immunoSEQ multiplex PCR; in TCRdb, only in-frame clones are kept and a portion is missing. Among about 340,000 clones, roughly 92% were seen once, and the ten largest hold around 5%. This sample comprised peripheral blood, obtained roughly 5 months after surgery. Receptors originate from a boy in the first two years of life with tuberous sclerosis and intractable seizures. CDR3s include the opening cysteine and the closing phenylalanine or tryptophan. The D gene is left open where the match is weak. A clone size is listed for some rows: how often the clone was seen (once, few, many), or a class if it is expanded.

cdr3_length d_call clone_size j_call v_call cdr3_nt cdr3_aa
15 - - TRBJ2-1 TRBV4-1 TGCGCCAGCAGCCAACACAAGGTGGGGAACAATGAGCAGTTCTTC CASSQHKVGNNEQFF
13 - - TRBJ1-2 TRBV2 TGTGCCACCGGGACACTAATTAACTATGGCTACACCTTC CATGTLINYGYTF
15 - once TRBJ2-7 TRBV18 TGTGCCAGCTCACCACCTCAATTTAGGGCCTACGAGCAGTACTTC CASSPPQFRAYEQYF
15 - - TRBJ2-1 TRBV5-1 TGCGCCAGCAGCTTGGGGACAAACTCCTACAATGAGCAGTTCTTC CASSLGTNSYNEQFF
15 TRBD1 - TRBJ1-2 TRBV23-1 TGCGCCAGCAGTCTGAAAGAAGGGACAGGGGCTATCTCCACCTTC CASSLKEGTGAISTF
15 - - TRBJ2-5 TRBV5-1 TGCGCCAGCAGCTTGGGGACAATGGATGGGGAGACCCAGTACTTC CASSLGTMDGETQYF
16 - - TRBJ2-7 TRBV11-3 TGTGCCAGCAGCTCCCATATGAGGGACCCATCCTACGAGCAGTACTTC CASSSHMRDPSYEQYF
12 TRBD1 - TRBJ1-6 TRBV30 TGTGCCTGGGACAGGGCTAATTCACCCCTCCACTTT CAWDRANSPLHF
14 - - TRBJ2-1 TRBV7-3 TGTGCCAGCAGGATCACGGGGCAGGACAATGAGCAGTTCTTC CASRITGQDNEQFF
13 - - TRBJ2-1 TRBV30 TGTGCCTGGAGTGTACATGGGGACAATGAGCAGTTCTTC CAWSVHGDNEQFF
12 - - TRBJ1-1 TRBV29-1 TGCAGCGCCTTCGGACAGCGCACTGAAGCTTTCTTT CSAFGQRTEAFF
12 - - TRBJ2-1 TRBV27 TGTGCCAGCAGTTTAGTGGGCGGCGAGCAGTTCTTC CASSLVGGEQFF
14 - once TRBJ2-4 TRBV24-1 TGTGCCACCAGTGTGGTGGTTGCCAAAAACATTCAGTACTTC CATSVVVAKNIQYF
16 TRBD2 - TRBJ2-1 TRBV18 TGTGCCAGCTCACCCCTAGCGGGAGGGGACCTCAATGAGCAGTTCTTC CASSPLAGGDLNEQFF
16 TRBD1 - TRBJ1-1 TRBV6-5 TGTGCCAGCAGTTTGCAGGGGGCGGCCCTGAACACTGAAGCTTTCTTT CASSLQGAALNTEAFF
16 - once TRBJ2-1 TRBV11-2 TGTGCCAGCAGCTCTATTTCAGGAGAACGTTACAATGAGCAGTTCTTC CASSSISGERYNEQFF
15 - - TRBJ2-7 TRBV7-9 TGTGCCAGCAGCTTACATCCCGGGACGTACTACGAGCAGTACTTC CASSLHPGTYYEQYF
19 TRBD2 - TRBJ2-7 TRBV19 TGTGCCAGTAGTATCCGAGGCCCTAGCGGGGGGCTTAACCGTTACGAGCAGTACTTC CASSIRGPSGGLNRYEQYF
13 TRBD1 - TRBJ1-2 TRBV30 TGTGCCTGGAGAGACGGGACAGTGAATGGCTACACCTTC CAWRDGTVNGYTF
16 TRBD2 - TRBJ2-7 TRBV5-4 TGTGCCAGCAGCCCCCACGGACTAGCGGGAGCCATCGAGCAGTACTTC CASSPHGLAGAIEQYF
15 - - TRBJ1-4 TRBV25-1 TGTGCCAGCAGTGAATGGGGGGAAGAGGAGGAAAAACTGTTTTTT CASSEWGEEEEKLFF
16 TRBD1 - TRBJ2-1 TRBV2 TGTGCCAGCAGGGCGAGGGACAGGGAGGTGCGGAATGAGCAGTTCTTC CASRARDREVRNEQFF
17 TRBD1 - TRBJ2-4 TRBV30 TGTGCCTGGAGTGTAGGGACAGGGCCAAAAGCCAAAAACATTCAGTACTTC CAWSVGTGPKAKNIQYF
12 - once TRBJ2-1 TRBV25-1 TGTGCCAGCAGTGTAGGGGACAATGAGCAGTTCTTC CASSVGDNEQFF
15 - - TRBJ2-3 TRBV7-3 TGTGCCAGCTCGGCTAGCGACCAGTTCACAGATACGCAGTATTTT CASSASDQFTDTQYF
13 - - TRBJ2-3 TRBV2 TGTGCCAGCTACGGGACTTTCACAGATACGCAGTATTTT CASYGTFTDTQYF
14 - - TRBJ1-1 TRBV9 TGTGCCAGCAGCGGGACAAACGAGAACACTGAAGCTTTCTTT CASSGTNENTEAFF
13 - - TRBJ1-5 TRBV20-1 TGCAGTGCTAGTCCCTACAGGGTTCAGCCCCAGCATTTT CSASPYRVQPQHF
15 - - TRBJ1-5 TRBV19 TGTGCCAGTAGTATCGATGACGGTAGCAATCAGCCCCAGCATTTT CASSIDDGSNQPQHF
14 - - TRBJ2-5 TRBV3-1/TRBV3-2 TGTGCCAGCAGCCAAGATATCCAGGCTGGGACCCAGTACTTC CASSQDIQAGTQYF
14 TRBD1 once TRBJ1-3 TRBV6-5 TGTGCCAGCAGACAGGGGGCGCCTGGAAACACCATATATTTT CASRQGAPGNTIYF
13 - - TRBJ1-2 TRBV6-5 TGTGCCAGCAGTTACAGGCTGACCTATGGCTACACCTTC CASSYRLTYGYTF
14 - - TRBJ1-1 TRBV6-6 TGTGCCAGCAGCTCCTCGGGGGGGTACACTGAAGCTTTCTTT CASSSSGGYTEAFF
15 TRBD2 - TRBJ2-5 TRBV7-9 TGTGCCAGCAGCTTCGGCGGGGGTCAGTCAGAGACCCAGTACTTC CASSFGGGQSETQYF
16 TRBD2 - TRBJ2-5 TRBV11-2 TGTGCCAGCAGCCCCCGGGGACTAGCGGTAGGAGAGACCCAGTACTTC CASSPRGLAVGETQYF
15 - few TRBJ1-3 TRBV5-1 TGCGCCAGCAGCTCAAAAGGGGAAACTGGAAACACCATATATTTT CASSSKGETGNTIYF
15 - - TRBJ2-1 TRBV3-1/TRBV3-2 TGTGCCAGCAGCCAAGCGAGGGGTAGTAGTAATGAGCAGTTCTTC CASSQARGSSNEQFF
15 - once TRBJ2-1 TRBV7-9 TGTGCCAGCAGCCCGAGCGGAAGAAGCTACAATGAGCAGTTCTTC CASSPSGRSYNEQFF
16 - - TRBJ1-2 TRBV5-6 TGTGCCAGCAGCTTGGTTGTTGGGACGGCGGGCTATGGCTACACCTTC CASSLVVGTAGYGYTF
15 TRBD1 - TRBJ1-1 TRBV25-1 TGTGCCAGCAGTGCGACAGGGACGGGGGGTACTGAAGCTTTCTTT CASSATGTGGTEAFF
16 TRBD2 - TRBJ2-7 TRBV5-1 TGCGCCAGCAGCTTGGTCGCCGGGACTAGCTCCTACGAGCAGTACTTC CASSLVAGTSSYEQYF
20 TRBD2 - TRBJ2-1 TRBV24-1 TGTGCCACCAGTGACCGCTTTTGGGATATTGGCGGGAGGGCTTTCAATGAGCAGTTCTTC CATSDRFWDIGGRAFNEQFF
17 TRBD2 - TRBJ2-3 TRBV28 TGTGCCAGCAGCTTTCTGGGTAGGCGGGAGGACACAGATACGCAGTATTTT CASSFLGRREDTDTQYF
16 TRBD1 - TRBJ1-3 TRBV7-9 TGTGCCAGCAGCCTATGGACAGGCTCGGGAGGAAACACCATATATTTT CASSLWTGSGGNTIYF
20 TRBD1 - TRBJ1-6 TRBV4-1 TGCGCCAGCAGCCAATTCGAGGGGACAGGGGGCGCCTCCTATAATTCACCCCTCCACTTT CASSQFEGTGGASYNSPLHF
14 - - TRBJ1-2 TRBV29-1 TGCAGCGTTAAACCGGGACGCACCAGGGATGGCTACACCTTC CSVKPGRTRDGYTF
14 - - TRBJ2-5 TRBV11-2 TGTGCCAGCAGCTTCACGATACTCCAAGAGACCCAGTACTTC CASSFTILQETQYF
17 - - TRBJ1-5 TRBV2 TGTGCCAGCAGTGAAGTACCCCGGCAGGAAGTCCATCAGCCCCAGCATTTT CASSEVPRQEVHQPQHF
17 - once TRBJ2-5 TRBV6-6 TGTGCCAGCAGTCCATACCTTTCGGCAGGGAAGTTGGAGACCCAGTACTTC CASSPYLSAGKLETQYF
16 TRBD2 - TRBJ2-7 TRBV18 TGTGCCAGCTCACCATTCCCTAGCGGGAATACCTACGAGCAGTACTTC CASSPFPSGNTYEQYF
15 - - TRBJ1-3 TRBV5-8 TGTGCCAGCAGCCGACAGCGAGTTTTTGGAAACACCATATATTTT CASSRQRVFGNTIYF
16 TRBD1 once TRBJ2-2 TRBV24-1 TGTGCCACCAGTGGGGGACAGGGGATCGGTCCCGGGGAGCTGTTTTTT CATSGGQGIGPGELFF